Here is one T cell receptor (beta chain) with its context. Its antigen is not identified. This specimen comes from a study of T cell responses to AZD1222 COVID-19 vaccine. Findings and caveats of the study: Nearly half of spike-specific TCRs reportedly target unmutated variant regions. Donor demographics were predominantly white British with a female majority; clonal diversity may be underestimated.

The CDR3 has 15 amino acids. CDR1 is MGHRA, CDR2 YSYEKL, per germline. The V gene lost 3 bases and the J gene lost 5 bases, with 14 bases spanning the gap. Generated by immunoSEQ multiplex PCR, the TCRdb table keeps only in-frame clones and is missing some. This table has tens of thousands of clones, around 85% appearing once. The gene calls are TRBV4-1 and TRBJ1-5; perhaps TRBD1 as D (6 bases). This TCR came from an adult in good health. Sequenced here: peripheral blood, sampled on day 0 of MenACWY control vaccination. The CDR3 protein is CASSQTGQPHQPQHF. Written as DNA, the CDR3 is TGCGCCAGCAGCCAGACTGGACAGCCCCATCAGCCCCAGCATTTT.